This is a list of T cell receptor beta chains from one sample in a study of T-cell reconstitution after alpha-beta-depleted transplantation in children. TCRdb re-derived calls from the PCR reads in MiXCR, one entry per CDR3 protein. The sample records roughly 220,000 distinct CDR3 sequences, around 9.7% being singletons. Specimen: PBMCs from the stem cell graft donor, collected from the stem cell graft. The source of these receptors is a human donor who donated a stem cell graft to a child with SCID. Each CDR3 is given with its conserved first and last residue. A D gene is named only where the DNA matches it firmly. Where a row states a size, it is once, few, many or the class of an expanded clone; other rows omit it.

clone_size | j_call | d_call | v_call | cdr3_aa | cdr3_nt
- | TRBJ1-1 | TRBD1 | TRBV7-9 | CASSDTGEISPEAFF | TGTGCCAGCAGCGATACAGGGGAGATATCTCCTGAAGCTTTCTTT
many | TRBJ1-2 | - | TRBV27 | CASSRLGPTSSYGYTF | TGTGCCAGCAGTCGCCTCGGACCGACCTCAAGCTATGGCTACACCTTC
many | TRBJ2-7 | - | TRBV6-6 | CASSSWDLGEQYF | TGTGCCAGCAGTTCCTGGGACCTGGGGGAGCAGTACTTC
many | TRBJ1-1 | - | TRBV5-1 | CASSLLGARTEAFF | TGCGCCAGCAGCCTGCTCGGTGCGAGGACTGAAGCTTTCTTT
many | TRBJ1-2 | - | TRBV20-1 | CSASQGKVYGYTF | TGCAGTGCCTCACAGGGTAAAGTCTATGGCTACACCTTC
- | TRBJ1-2 | - | TRBV19 | CASSMQLSYGYTF | TGTGCCAGTAGTATGCAGCTTTCTTATGGCTACACCTTC
many | TRBJ1-6 | - | TRBV29-1 | CSVARYNSPLHF | TGCAGCGTTGCCAGATATAATTCACCCCTCCACTTT
many | TRBJ1-1 | TRBD1 | TRBV5-5 | CASSQTGDEYTEAFF | TGTGCCAGCAGCCAAACAGGGGATGAGTACACTGAAGCTTTCTTT
many | TRBJ2-1 | TRBD1 | TRBV29-1 | CSVERGLYNEQFF | TGCAGCGTTGAAAGGGGGCTCTACAATGAGCAGTTCTTC
many | TRBJ1-2 | TRBD1 | TRBV19 | CASSFGQGSAGYTF | TGTGCCAGTAGTTTCGGACAGGGGAGTGCTGGCTACACCTTC
many | TRBJ1-2 | TRBD1 | TRBV12-3/TRBV12-4 | CASSSPDRGRKDTF | TGTGCCAGCAGCTCTCCGGACAGGGGGCGAAAGGACACCTTC
- | TRBJ2-1 | - | TRBV7-8 | CATDGEGAHEQFF | TGTGCCACCGATGGGGAGGGGGCGCATGAGCAGTTCTTC